The 5 T cell receptor beta chains below come from one sample, sequenced in a study of CD8 T cells in ankylosing spondylitis. Study findings and constraints: Seemingly distinctive of ankylosing spondylitis blood was a TCR beta motif formed by eight highly homologous variants.

No antigens are known for them. TCRdb re-called the 5' RACE reads with MiXCR, one entry per CDR3 protein. In the table there are about 750,000 distinct CDR3 sequences, around a fifth of which are singletons. Input material: blood, either unsorted or a sorted T cell fraction (not recorded which). Receptor source: a male donor with ankylosing spondylitis.

This chain connects TRBV20-1 to TRBJ2-5, with D perhaps TRBD2 (5 bases). CDR3 length equals 14 residues. The V end was cut by 5 bases, the J end by 2 bases, with 15 bases between. Germline loops: CDR1 DFQATT, CDR2 SNEGSKA (reference sequence). The CDR3 DNA reads TGCAGTGCTTGGGCGGCCGGGATTCAAGAGACCCAGTACTTC. It specifies CSAWAAGIQETQYF.

This clonotype occurred many times. One end of the junction fails to match germline, which may point to a read error. V gene TRBV5-1 combines with J gene TRBJ2-7, with 9 nucleotides matching TRBD2. Per germline, CDR1 SGHRS and CDR2 YFSETQ. This CDR3 region has 14 residues. The CDR3 here is CASSLELAGYEQYF. CDR3 coding DNA: TGTGCCAGCAGCTTGGAACTAGCGGGCTACGAGCAGTACTTC.

This rearrangement joins TRBV11-2 to TRBJ1-5, with D perhaps matching TRBD1 (6 bases). V was clipped by 2 bases and J by 12 bases, with 11 bases between them. Looked up from germline, CDR1 is SGHAT and CDR2 is FQNNGV. The length of the CDR3 is 12 residues. CDR3 region: CASSLSGQSQHF. In DNA form, the CDR3 reads TGTGCCAGCAGCTTAAGCGGACAGAGCCAGCATTTT.

In its sample, this clonotype was seen once. This rearrangement joins TRBV6-1 to TRBJ1-1, with a tentative D call TRBD1 (5 bases). The germline V and J ends were trimmed by 5 bases and 1 base, with 14 bases remaining between them. Germline V gene data show CDR1 as MNHNS and CDR2 as SASEGT. The CDR3 is 15 residues long. The CDR3 DNA follows: TGTGCCAGCAGTCCTCTCGGGGGGAAGAACACTGAAGCTTTCTTT. This codes for CASSPLGGKNTEAFF.

The chain recombines TRBV11-2 with TRBJ2-1; 12 positions match TRBD1. This CDR3 spans 17 amino acids. Germline trimming cut 5 bases from V and 4 bases from J; bases unmatched to any gene: 9. Germline loops: CDR1 SGHAT, CDR2 FQNNGV. This CDR3 is CASSPRGDRGRYNEQFF. CDR3 coding DNA: TGTGCCAGCAGCCCAAGGGGGGACAGGGGGCGTTACAATGAGCAGTTCTTC.